The next 5 T cell receptor beta chains were all read from a single sample in a study of sequential checkpoint blockade in melanoma. Profiled with immunoSEQ multiplex PCR; TCRdb holds only in-frame clones, not every one. The sample lists under 40,000 clones, nearly 90% occurring once. Described treatment: randomized to nivolumab then ipilimumab (arm A) or the reverse (arm B). This sample comprised CD8+ T cells sorted from blood (inferred from file names), obtained from a patient given nivolumab and ipilimumab in sequence. The receptors originated from a human donor with melanoma.

V usage is TRBV27 and J usage is TRBJ1-5; perhaps TRBD1 as D (5 bases). CDR1 is MNHEY, CDR2 SMNVEV, per germline (reference sequence). This CDR3 has 14 residues. Trimming took off 5 bases at V and 3 bases at J, with 11 bases between the two ends. The DNA for the CDR3 is TGTGCCAGCAGTGTCACAGGCGTCAATCAGCCCCAGCATTTT. Translation gives CASSVTGVNQPQHF.

CDR3 sequence reads: CASSRSLVGRGQPQHF. The CDR3 nucleotides are TGTGCCAGCAGTCGCTCTTTAGTGGGTAGAGGTCAGCCCCAGCATTTT. The chain joins TRBV28 to TRBJ1-5; D uncertain. This CDR3 has 16 amino acids. Germline V CDR1 and CDR2: MDHEN, SYDVKM. The germline V and J ends were trimmed by 5 bases and 6 bases, with 20 bases remaining between them.

The gene calls are TRBV6-5 and TRBJ2-1; TRBD2 matches 8 bases. This CDR3 has 15 amino acids. Germline V CDR1 and CDR2: MNHEY, SVGAGI. Losses at the gene ends were 4 bases for V and 7 bases for J; bases not matched to a gene: 9. The CDR3 coding sequence is TGTGCCAGCAGTTCAAGCGGGAGTGTGAGGAATGAGCAGTTCTTC. Amino acid sequence: CASSSSGSVRNEQFF.

This sequence joins TRBV7-6 and TRBJ2-3; TRBD2 might be the D (7 bases). Trimming took 1 base from V and 1 from J, leaving 12 bases between them. The CDR3 spans 16 residues. The germline CDR1 and CDR2 sequences are SGHVS and FNYEAQ. The CDR3 region has the DNA TGTGCCAGCAGCTTAGGGGGGGGCTTTGGCACAGATACGCAGTATTTT. Amino acids: CASSLGGGFGTDTQYF. Using reference TRBV7-6 and TRBJ2-3 for the parts outside the CDR3, the full variable domain is GAGVSQSPRYKVTKRGQDVALRCDPISGHVSLYWYRQALGQGPEFLTYFNYEAQQDKSGLPNDRFSAERPEGSISTLTIQRTEQRDSAMYRCASSLGGGFGTDTQYFGPGTRLTVL.

The chain has TRBV5-4 and TRBJ2-1, with 9 bases aligning to TRBD1. CDR3 length equals 16 residues. The J segment lost 4 bases and the V segment lost 4 bases, leaving 9 bases of the junction unmatched. CDR1 SGHNT and CDR2 YYREEE come from the germline V gene (reference sequence). The CDR3 DNA follows: TGTGCCAGCAGCCCAGTCGAGGGGACAGGGTACAATGAGCAGTTCTTC. It yields the protein CASSPVEGTGYNEQFF.